These 2 T cell receptor beta chains share one sample of origin, sequenced in a study of T cell responses to AZD1222 COVID-19 vaccine (dated by TCRdb to 2020 to 2023). Library preparation was by the immunoSEQ multiplex PCR assay. Not all clones reach the TCRdb copy of this immuneACCESS table, which keeps in-frame sequences only. Checked studies attribute under half of the gap to unresolved V genes and leave the rest unexplained. The sample yields fewer than 120,000 clones; approximately 94% were counted once. Around 3% of the sample is held by the ten biggest clonotypes. This sample's time point label indicates: about 28 days (+/-7) after the second vaccine dose. Source: peripheral blood, taken 28 days after the second AZD1222 dose. Receptors were obtained from an adult who received the AZD1222 COVID-19 vaccine.

The chain combines TRBV7-6 with TRBJ2-1, with 11 positions matching TRBD1. After removal of 4 bases from V and 4 bases from J, the junction contained 3 bases not matched to a gene. This CDR3 is built from 15 residues. CDR1 is SGHVS and CDR2 is FNYEAQ in the germline V gene. CDR3 coding DNA: TGTGCCAGCAGCTCGGACAGGGGGCTGTACAATGAGCAGTTCTTC. It encodes CASSSDRGLYNEQFF.

J is TRBJ2-1 and V is TRBV3-1 (or the pseudogene TRBV3-2), with TRBD2 identical over 8 bases. The ends lost 1 base at V and 4 bases at J; junction bases unmatched: 3. This CDR3 is built from 15 residues. The germline gives CDR1 LGHDT, CDR2 YNNKEL (reference sequence). CDR3 protein: CASSQAAGVYNEQFF. CDR3 bases: TGTGCCAGCAGCCAAGCAGCGGGGGTATACAATGAGCAGTTCTTC.